This T cell receptor (beta chain) was sequenced during a study of blood T cell repertoires in COVID-19. About the study: The United States, Italy and Spain provided the acute and convalescent COVID-19 samples. The cDNA or gDNA used as material had been derived from T cells, B-cell-depleted T cells, or PBMCs.

As processed by the authors: Reference gene primer amplification in the assay estimated nucleated cell counts. The repertoire was sequenced with immunoSEQ multiplex PCR; TCRdb's copy has only in-frame clones and lacks some. V and J calls and clone size follow that table, whereas D and trimming were derived from the DNA. The data contain around 120,000 clones, around 87% of them seen just once; the ten biggest clones take up 30%. In this sample, this clone turned up a few times. The CDR3 totals 17 residues. The germline V and J ends were trimmed by 0 bases and 5 bases, with 18 bases remaining between them. Germline V gene lookup returns CDR1 MGHRA and CDR2 YSYEKL.

The TCR comes from a woman aged 65 to 85 with acute or convalescent COVID-19. Sequencing was performed on peripheral blood. The J gene is TRBJ2-3, the V gene TRBV4-1, with unresolved D. The CDR3 nucleotides read TGCGCCAGCAGCCAAGATCCCCCAGCTACCTCGGGAGATACGCAGTATTTT. Translated, it gives CASSQDPPATSGDTQYF.